This paragraph reports one T cell receptor beta chain. Its antigen remains unidentified. This record comes from a study of regulatory T cells in long-lasting Graves disease. Findings and caveats of the study: The analysis examined peripheral blood only and excluded thyroid tissue. With persistent disease, TRBV28, TRBJ1-2 and TRBJ2-5 were the favored segments.

CDR1 GTSNPN and CDR2 SVGIG come from the germline V gene (reference sequence). The V and J ends lost 2 bases and 5 bases respectively, with 13 bases between them. The CDR3 extends over 13 amino acids. Libraries of TCR beta came from iRepertoire HTBI primers plus Arm-PCR of CDR3 regions. Per the study methods: Detected in the samples were about 58 TRBV and 14 TRBJ segments. TCRdb reprocessed the multiplex PCR reads via MiXCR and lists one record per CDR3 protein. For this entry, the V and J calls and clone size follow TCRdb and not the study's own pipeline. The top ten hold 25% to 30% of the sample, which has a few hundred thousand distinct CDR3 sequences, approximately 25% seen once. Indicated time point: persistent/refractory GD, antithyroid drugs over 5 years with positive TRAb. The authors made the TCR library using RNA they extracted from PBMCs. Graves' disease diagnoses followed American Thyroid Association guidelines.

The source is a woman between 40 and 55 years old with Graves disease. V usage is TRBV30 and J usage is TRBJ2-7; possibly TRBD2 for D (7 bases). This specimen was peripheral blood mononuclear cells (PBMCs), taken when the disease was refractory, from a patient treated with antithyroid drugs. In nucleotides, the CDR3 is TGTGCCTGGAGTATACGGGGGGCTCACGAGCAGTACTTC. Amino acids: CAWSIRGAHEQYF.